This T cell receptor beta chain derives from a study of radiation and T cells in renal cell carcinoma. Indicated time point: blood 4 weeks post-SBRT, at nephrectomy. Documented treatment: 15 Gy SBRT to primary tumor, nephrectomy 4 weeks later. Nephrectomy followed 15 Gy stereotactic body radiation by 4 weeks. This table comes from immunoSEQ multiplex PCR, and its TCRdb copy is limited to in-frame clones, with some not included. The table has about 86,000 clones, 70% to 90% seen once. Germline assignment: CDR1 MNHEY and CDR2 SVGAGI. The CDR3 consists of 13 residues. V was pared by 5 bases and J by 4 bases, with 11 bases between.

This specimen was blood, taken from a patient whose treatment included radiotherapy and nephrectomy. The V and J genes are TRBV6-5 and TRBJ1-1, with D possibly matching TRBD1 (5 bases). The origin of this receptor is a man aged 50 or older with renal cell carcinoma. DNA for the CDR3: TGTGCCAGCAGTCTGGGGGAAGCCACTGAAGCTTTCTTT. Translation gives CASSLGEATEAFF.